This record looks at one T cell receptor beta chain sequence and its context. Its antigen is not known. An end of the junction differs from the germline gene, which may be a read error. The sample originates from a study of T cell repertoires in cytomegalovirus infection. Study-wide background: Public TCR beta signatures marked donors with CMV infection and the matching HLA.

In TCRdb, the reads were re-called with MiXCR into one record per CDR3 protein. Altogether about 230,000 distinct CDR3 sequences are present, approximately 22% being singletons, with the ten largest covering approximately 18%. Study observations and caveats: Cumulative frequency (of public TCR beta family members) identified carriers of CMV plus the relevant HLA. CMV-specific TCR beta clonotypes restricted by HLA-C were the ones dominating the ex vivo response.

From germline, CDR1 is MGHRA and CDR2 YSYEKL. The CDR3 contains 16 residues. Sequenced sample: CD8+ T cells from PBMCs. The chain combines TRBV4-1 with TRBJ1-5, with a possible D match to TRBD1 (6 bases). This sequence was found in a human donor in good health (CMV status not recorded). Some clones in this sample may be carry-over from other donors' samples. The CDR3: CASSHDRTKANQPQRF. The CDR3 DNA is TGCGCCAGCAGCCACGACAGGACCAAGGCAAATCAGCCCCAGCGTTTT.